A single sample is the source of the 8 T cell receptor beta chains below, sequenced in a study of blood T cell repertoires in COVID-19 (dated by TCRdb to the early 2020s). Libraries were constructed by the immunoSEQ multiplex PCR assay. Held by TCRdb, this immuneACCESS table contains in-frame sequences only and omits some clones. Under half of the omission traces to an unresolved V gene where checked; the cause of the rest is unknown. The sample table shows about 140,000 clones, and roughly 87% are seen once. The top ten constitute around 1.6% of the sample. The specimen sequenced was peripheral blood. These receptors were obtained from a human donor in a cohort sampled during active COVID-19.

The J gene is TRBJ2-3, the V gene TRBV21-1; the table's D call, TRBD2, has no DNA check behind it. TRBV21-1 has pseudogene status. This CDR3 has 15 amino acids. CDR3 sequence: CASSKASGGTDTQYF. The CDR3 coding sequence is TGTGCCAGCAGCAAAGCTAGCGGGGGCACAGATACGCAGTATTTT.

The chain links TRBV5-1 to TRBJ2-3; TRBD2 matches at 8 bases. The CDR3 sequence is 15 residues long. Germline V gene lookup returns CDR1 SGHRS and CDR2 YFSETQ. V lost 7 bases and J lost 5; bases outside the gene matches: 12. The CDR3 protein is CASFPSRGGRDTQYF. CDR3 sequence (DNA): TGCGCCAGCTTCCCAAGCCGGGGGGGCCGAGATACGCAGTATTTT.

The chain joins TRBV14 to TRBJ2-7, with TRBD1 identical over 8 bases. Germline CDR1 reads SGHDN; CDR2 reads FVKESK. After removal of 0 bases from V and 2 bases from J, the junction contained 9 bases not matched to a gene. The CDR3 has 17 amino acids. The chain's CDR3 is CASSQDWTGRFAYEQYF. Here the CDR3 DNA reads TGTGCCAGCAGCCAAGACTGGACAGGGCGATTTGCCTACGAGCAGTACTTC.

This clone came up a few times. This chain joins TRBV6-5 and TRBJ2-1; unclear D gene. V lost 6 bases and J 9 bases, leaving 9 bases between the germline ends. Germline V lookup: CDR1 MNHEY, CDR2 SVGAGI. The CDR3 runs 11 residues. CDR3 region: CASRRGGEQFF. DNA for the CDR3: TGTGCCAGCAGACGCGGTGGTGAGCAGTTCTTC.

The chain links TRBV6-5 to TRBJ2-1; 10 bases match TRBD2. Germline CDR1 reads MNHEY; CDR2 reads SVGAGI. The CDR3 length is 15 residues. The ends lost 0 bases at V and 8 bases at J; junction bases unmatched: 4. The CDR3 reads CASSYSSGGVYEQFF. DNA for the CDR3: TGTGCCAGCAGTTACTCAAGCGGGGGGGTGTATGAGCAGTTCTTC.

This chain links TRBV6-2 or TRBV6-3 with TRBJ1-2; no definite D call. V was cut by 0 bases and J by 3 bases, with 8 bases left in between. Germline V CDR1 and CDR2: MNHEY, SVGEGT. This CDR3 has 14 residues. The CDR3 nucleotides are TGTGCCAGCAGTTACTCCGAAGACTACTATGGCTACACCTTC. This gives the protein CASSYSEDYYGYTF.

This clone was detected only once. CDR3 in amino acids: CASSQVLIEMAGVTTDTQYF. The CDR3 coding sequence is TGTGCCAGCAGCCAAGTTTTAATCGAGATGGCAGGGGTTACCACAGATACGCAGTATTTT. The chain is built from TRBV3-1 (or the pseudogene TRBV3-2) and TRBJ2-3; a possible D gene is TRBD1 (6 bases). CDR1 is LGHDT, CDR2 YNNKEL, per germline (reference sequence). Deletions cut 1 base from V and 2 bases from J, with 25 bases between. CDR3 length: 20 amino acids.

The V call is TRBV9, the J call TRBJ2-3; possible D gene TRBD2, 5 bases. The CDR3 totals 14 residues. Germline CDR1 is SGDLS and CDR2 is YYNGEE. V gave up 0 bases and J gave up 4 bases, with 9 bases separating them. CDR3 residues: CASSVGGYADTQYF. Here the CDR3 DNA reads TGTGCCAGCAGCGTAGGAGGGTACGCAGATACGCAGTATTTT.